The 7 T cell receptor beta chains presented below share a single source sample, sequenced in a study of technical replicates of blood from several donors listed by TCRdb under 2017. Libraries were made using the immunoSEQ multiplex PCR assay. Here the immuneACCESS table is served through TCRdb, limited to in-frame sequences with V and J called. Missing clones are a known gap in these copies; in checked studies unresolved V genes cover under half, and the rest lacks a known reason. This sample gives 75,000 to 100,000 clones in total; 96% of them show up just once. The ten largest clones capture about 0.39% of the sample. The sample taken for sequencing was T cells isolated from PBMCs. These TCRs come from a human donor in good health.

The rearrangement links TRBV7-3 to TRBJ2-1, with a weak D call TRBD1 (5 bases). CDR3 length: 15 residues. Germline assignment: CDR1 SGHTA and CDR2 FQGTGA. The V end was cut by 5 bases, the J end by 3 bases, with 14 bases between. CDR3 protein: CASSPWGSIYNEQFF. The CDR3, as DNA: TGTGCCAGCAGCCCGTGGGGCTCTATCTACAATGAGCAGTTCTTC. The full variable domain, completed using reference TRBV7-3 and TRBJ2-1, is GAGVSQTPSNKVTEKGKYVELRCDPISGHTALYWYRQSLGQGPEFLIYFQGTGAADDSGLPNDRFFAVRPEGSVSTLKIQRTERGDSAVYLCASSPWGSIYNEQFFGPGTRLTVL.

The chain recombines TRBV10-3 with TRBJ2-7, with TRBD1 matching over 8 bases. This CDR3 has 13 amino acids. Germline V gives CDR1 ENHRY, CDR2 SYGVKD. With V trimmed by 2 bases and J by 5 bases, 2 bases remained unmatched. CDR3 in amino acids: CAISEGQGNEQYF. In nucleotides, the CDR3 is TGTGCCATCAGTGAGGGACAGGGAAACGAGCAGTACTTC.

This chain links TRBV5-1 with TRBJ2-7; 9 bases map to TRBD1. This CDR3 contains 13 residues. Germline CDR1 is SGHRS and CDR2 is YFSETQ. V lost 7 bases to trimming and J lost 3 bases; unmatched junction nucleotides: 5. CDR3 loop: CASARDRVYEQYF. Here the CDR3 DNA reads TGCGCCAGCGCCCGGGACAGGGTCTACGAGCAGTACTTC.

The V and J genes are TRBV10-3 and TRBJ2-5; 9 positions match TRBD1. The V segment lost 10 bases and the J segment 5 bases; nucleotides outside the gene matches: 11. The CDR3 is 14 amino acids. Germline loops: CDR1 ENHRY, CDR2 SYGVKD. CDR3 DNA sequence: TGTGCCACCGGCGGACCGGGACAGGGTGAGACCCAGTACTTC. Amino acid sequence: CATGGPGQGETQYF.

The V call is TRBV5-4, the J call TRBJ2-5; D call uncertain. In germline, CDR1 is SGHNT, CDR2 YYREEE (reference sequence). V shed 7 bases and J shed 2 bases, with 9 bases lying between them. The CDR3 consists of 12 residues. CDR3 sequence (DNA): TGTGCCAGCGGTAACTGGCAAGAGACCCAGTACTTC. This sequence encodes CASGNWQETQYF.

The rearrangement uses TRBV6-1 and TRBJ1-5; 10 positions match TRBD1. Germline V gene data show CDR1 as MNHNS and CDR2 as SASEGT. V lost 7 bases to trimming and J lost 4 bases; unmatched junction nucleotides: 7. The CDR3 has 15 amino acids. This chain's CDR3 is CASKTDRGHNQPQHF. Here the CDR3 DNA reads TGTGCCAGCAAGACTGACAGGGGGCATAATCAGCCCCAGCATTTT.

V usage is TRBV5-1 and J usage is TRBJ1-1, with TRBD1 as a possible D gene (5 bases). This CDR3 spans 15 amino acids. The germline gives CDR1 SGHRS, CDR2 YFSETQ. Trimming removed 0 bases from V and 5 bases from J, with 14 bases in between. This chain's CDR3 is CASSLGGGSITEAFF. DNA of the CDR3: TGCGCCAGCAGCTTGGGCGGGGGTTCGATAACTGAAGCTTTCTTT.